This entry concerns a single T cell receptor (beta chain). The antigen is undetermined. CD4+ naive, central memory, regulatory and stem cell-like memory subsets were isolated by sorting on CD45RO/CCR7/CD25/CD127/CD95/CD27. This record comes from a study of beta chain features in type 1 diabetes. The wider study: All samples combined gave roughly 100 million sorted cells for examination.

Notes on the study in general: Researchers report that Type 1 diabetes patients had moderately but significantly shorter TCRB CDR3s across all four CD4+ subsets. Insertions at VDJ junctions were less frequent in type 1 diabetes patients. These patients also deleted more nucleotides at the same junctions. TCRB repertoires of naive, central memory and Treg cells appeared more similar among patients than among healthy donors.

The CDR3 is 15 residues long. Germline V gives CDR1 LGHNA, CDR2 YSLEER. Trimming took 3 bases from V and 6 from J, leaving 16 bases between them. cDNA synthesis used the whole RNA isolate, giving expressed TCRB sequences. Some clones are missing from TCRdb's copy, which holds only in-frame ones; the method was immunoSEQ multiplex PCR. Seen here are 20,000 to 25,000 clones, approximately 69% observed once, and the top ten hold about 4%. The clonotype comes from a man aged 18-30 years with type 1 diabetes. Source material: Tregs from blood. The gene calls are TRBV4-3 and TRBJ2-3, with D unresolved. CDR3: CASSHSQFRRDTQYF. The CDR3, as DNA: TGCGCCAGCAGCCACTCCCAGTTCCGCAGGGATACGCAGTATTTT.